A selection of T cell receptor beta chains follows, all from one sample in a study of beta chain features in type 1 diabetes. The repertoire was sequenced with immunoSEQ multiplex PCR; TCRdb's copy has only in-frame clones and lacks some. The sample lists about 150,000 clones; 9% to 12% were seen once. Material for sequencing was central memory CD4+ T cells from blood. Receptors originate from a man aged 25 to 40 with type 1 diabetes. Both conserved end residues are part of each CDR3. D genes are given only for firm matches. Only some rows state a clone size, as once, few, many or a class for expanded clones.

D: .
J: TRBJ1-5
size: few
V: TRBV6-5
CDR3: CASSYSTGSNQPQHF
DNA: TGTGCCAGCAGTTACTCCACCGGGAGCAATCAGCCCCAGCATTTT

D: .
J: TRBJ1-5
size: .
V: TRBV21-1
CDR3: CASSKGGLCNQPQHF
DNA: TGTGCCAGCAGCAAAGGGGGACTGTGCAATCAGCCCCAGCATTTT

D: .
J: TRBJ1-2
size: few
V: TRBV6-1
CDR3: CASSEASGDYGYTF
DNA: TGTGCCAGCAGTGAAGCTTCAGGGGACTATGGCTACACCTTC

D: TRBD2
J: TRBJ2-7
size: few
V: TRBV9
CDR3: CASSPGASGSSYEQYF
DNA: TGTGCCAGCAGCCCCGGGGCTAGCGGCAGCTCCTACGAGCAGTACTTC

D: TRBD2
J: TRBJ2-7
size: .
V: TRBV7-3
CDR3: CASSSTGGRPYEQYF
DNA: TGTGCCAGCAGCTCGACGGGCGGGAGACCCTACGAGCAGTACTTC

D: TRBD1
J: TRBJ1-2
size: .
V: TRBV6-5
CDR3: CASSRGTGSYGYTF
DNA: TGTGCCAGCAGTCGAGGGACAGGCTCCTATGGCTACACCTTC

D: TRBD1
J: TRBJ2-2
size: .
V: TRBV28
CDR3: CASRSPGTAAPRELFF
DNA: TGTGCCAGCAGGAGTCCCGGGACAGCAGCACCGCGGGAGCTGTTTTTT

D: TRBD2
J: TRBJ2-5
size: .
V: TRBV5-5
CDR3: CASSQGAGGGETQYF
DNA: TGTGCCAGCAGCCAAGGTGCGGGAGGAGGAGAGACCCAGTACTTC

D: TRBD2
J: TRBJ2-3
size: few
V: TRBV25-1
CDR3: CASSEFGGRIDTQYF
DNA: TGTGCCAGCAGTGAATTCGGCGGGAGAATAGATACGCAGTATTTT

D: .
J: TRBJ1-4
size: .
V: TRBV28
CDR3: CASSSSGGNEKLFF
DNA: TGTGCCAGCAGTTCCTCGGGGGGGAATGAAAAACTGTTTTTT

D: TRBD1
J: TRBJ1-2
size: .
V: TRBV2
CDR3: CASSEGQEYGYTF
DNA: TGTGCCAGCAGTGAGGGACAGGAGTATGGCTACACCTTC

D: TRBD1
J: TRBJ1-2
size: .
V: TRBV5-1
CDR3: CASSLELGQAYGYTF
DNA: TGCGCCAGCAGCTTGGAACTTGGACAGGCCTATGGCTACACCTTC

D: .
J: TRBJ2-7
size: .
V: TRBV2
CDR3: CASTGDGGNSYEQYF
DNA: TGTGCCAGCACCGGGGACGGAGGGAACTCCTACGAGCAGTACTTC

D: TRBD1
J: TRBJ1-1
size: few
V: TRBV5-4
CDR3: CASSLERGRTEAFF
DNA: TGTGCCAGCAGCTTGGAAAGGGGGCGTACTGAAGCTTTCTTT

D: .
J: TRBJ1-2
size: .
V: TRBV29-1
CDR3: CSVGGSDGYTF
DNA: TGCAGCGTTGGGGGCTCAGATGGCTACACCTTC

D: TRBD2
J: TRBJ2-3
size: .
V: TRBV5-1
CDR3: CASSPLAGTSPDTQYF
DNA: TGCGCCAGCAGCCCCTTAGCGGGAACCTCCCCAGATACGCAGTATTTT